Each of the 13 T cell receptor beta chains below was sequenced from the same sample in a study of cytomegalovirus exposure and HLA in healthy donors. Assay: immunoSEQ multiplex PCR; the TCRdb copy retains only in-frame clones and omits some. The table shows 200,000 to 250,000 clones, with approximately 87% occurring only once. Sequenced sample: PBMCs. The receptors stem from a man younger than 35 in good health and CMV-seronegative.

The chain links TRBV27 to TRBJ2-3, with 7 positions matching TRBD1. Germline assignment: CDR1 MNHEY and CDR2 SMNVEV (reference sequence). V lost 4 bases and J lost 4; bases outside the gene matches: 8. This CDR3 spans 15 amino acids. DNA of the CDR3: TGTGCCAGCAGTTCTCTGACAGGGAAAGCAGATACGCAGTATTTT. The encoded protein is CASSSLTGKADTQYF.

This clone was counted a single time. CDR3: CASTRDRVGNEQFF. In DNA form, the CDR3 reads TGTGCCAGCACCAGGGACAGGGTGGGTAATGAGCAGTTCTTC. The chain joins TRBV7-2 to TRBJ2-1; TRBD1 matches at 9 bases. Trimming cost V 7 bases and J 7 bases; bases outside gene matches: 8. Germline CDR1 and CDR2: SGHTA and FQGNSA. The length of the CDR3 is 14 residues.

V usage is TRBV19 and J usage is TRBJ2-7; unclear D gene. The CDR3 sequence is 15 residues long. The germline CDR1 and CDR2 sequences are LNHDA and SQIVND (reference sequence). Trimming took off 3 bases at V and 0 bases at J, with 12 bases between the two ends. CDR3 amino acids: CASSISLRSSYEQYF. CDR3 coding DNA: TGTGCCAGTAGTATTTCCCTCCGGAGCTCCTACGAGCAGTACTTC.

This clone has only one observation. This chain connects TRBV30 to TRBJ2-7; TRBD2 aligns across 11 bases. Germline V CDR1 and CDR2: GTSNPN, SVGIG (reference sequence). The junction had 10 bases not matched to a gene; V was cut back by 1 base and J by 2 bases. The CDR3 has 17 amino acids. CDR3 residues: CAWSGFATSGTAYEQYF. The CDR3 DNA reads as TGTGCCTGGAGTGGATTCGCGACTAGCGGGACTGCCTACGAGCAGTACTTC.

In its sample, this clone was seen once. V and J are TRBV19 and TRBJ2-3; D ambiguous. The germline V gene encodes CDR1 LNHDA and CDR2 SQIVND (reference sequence). The length of the CDR3 is 14 residues. V was trimmed by 5 bases and J by 2 bases, leaving 11 bases between them. In DNA, the CDR3 is TGTGCCAGTAGTCTAGTCCCGGTCACAGATACGCAGTATTTT. Its translation is CASSLVPVTDTQYF.

This chain links TRBV4-3 with TRBJ2-7; 7 bases fit TRBD1. This CDR3 is 15 amino acids long. With 3 bases clipped from V and 3 bases from J, the junction kept 8 bases outside the gene matches. CDR1 is LGHNA, CDR2 YSLEER, per germline. The CDR3 reads CASSQGMGQSYEQYF. The CDR3 DNA follows: TGCGCCAGCAGCCAGGGGATGGGACAGAGCTACGAGCAGTACTTC.

This clone has just a few counts. The V and J genes are TRBV2 and TRBJ1-5, with 9 bases identical to TRBD1. The CDR3 is 16 amino acids. Germline lookup yields CDR1 SNHLY and CDR2 FYNNEI. V lost 8 bases and J lost 0; bases outside the gene matches: 8. The CDR3, as DNA: TGTGCCAGCGCCGGGACAGGGCCACCTAGCAATCAGCCCCAGCATTTT. Protein sequence: CASAGTGPPSNQPQHF.

The chain has TRBV27 and TRBJ1-6; 8 bases are a match to TRBD1. In germline, CDR1 is MNHEY, CDR2 SMNVEV (reference sequence). The CDR3 runs to 17 residues. V shed 2 bases, J shed 10 bases, and the junction held 13 bases outside the gene matches. CDR3 region: CASSLDPGQGHHSPLHF. The CDR3 DNA reads TGTGCCAGCAGTTTAGATCCCGGACAGGGTCATCACTCACCCCTCCACTTT.

This chain connects TRBV2 to TRBJ1-5, with a tentative D call TRBD1 (6 bases). The CDR3 extends over 14 amino acids. Trimming left V 2 bases short and J 3 bases short, with 8 bases between. Germline V gene lookup returns CDR1 SNHLY and CDR2 FYNNEI. The CDR3 nucleotides are TGTGCCAGCAGTGAACAGGGGCCCAATCAGCCCCAGCATTTT. Its translation: CASSEQGPNQPQHF.

The rearrangement uses TRBV7-6 and TRBJ2-1; 11 bases fit TRBD2. J lost 9 bases, V lost 7 bases, and 11 bases had no gene match. Germline CDR1 SGHVS, CDR2 FNYEAQ. The length of the CDR3 is 15 residues. This CDR3 reads CASTPEGLAGSEQFF. The CDR3 DNA sequence: TGTGCCAGCACCCCAGAAGGACTAGCGGGTAGTGAGCAGTTCTTC.

The rearrangement links TRBV9 to TRBJ1-3, with a weak D call TRBD1 (6 bases). The CDR3 extends over 16 amino acids. Trimming took off 0 bases at V and 1 base at J, with 11 bases between the two ends. CDR1 is SGDLS, CDR2 YYNGEE, per germline. The CDR3 sequence is CASSVGGGASGNTIYF. In DNA form, the CDR3 reads TGTGCCAGCAGCGTAGGCGGGGGCGCTTCTGGAAACACCATATATTTT.

J is TRBJ2-7 and V is TRBV28; 9 bases are shared with TRBD2. There are 15 residues in the CDR3. V trimming: 2 bases; J trimming: 3 bases; junction bases outside the gene matches: 5. Germline-derived CDR1 and CDR2 are MDHEN and SYDVKM. The CDR3 DNA reads as TGTGCCAGCAGTTTAATGCGGGAGGGCCTCTACGAGCAGTACTTC. Translated, it gives CASSLMREGLYEQYF.

This clone was seen only once. J is TRBJ2-1 and V is TRBV4-3; 12 bases fit TRBD2. Germline V gives CDR1 LGHNA, CDR2 YSLEER. The V segment lost 5 bases and the J segment 4 bases; nucleotides outside the gene matches: 3. The CDR3 length is 15 residues. CDR3 amino acids: CASSTGTSGYNEQFF. CDR3 DNA: TGCGCCAGCAGCACCGGGACTAGCGGGTACAATGAGCAGTTCTTC.